A selection of T cell receptor beta chains follows, all from one sample in a study of CD8+ T cells in alopecia areata. The table came from immunoSEQ multiplex PCR; TCRdb's copy has only in-frame clones and leaves some out. The sample carries about 110,000 clones, approximately 50% recorded once. The sample taken for sequencing was NKG2D-low CD8+ T cells sorted from blood. Source of these receptors: a human donor with alopecia areata. Both conserved end residues are part of each CDR3. D genes are given only for firm matches. Size is omitted from some rows. Given values are once, few, many or a class for expanded clones.

clone_size: -
d_call: TRBD1
j_call: TRBJ2-7
v_call: TRBV4-1
cdr3_length: 16
cdr3_nt: TGCGCCAGCAGCCATCCTGGACAGGGTGGCTCCTACGAGCAGTACTTC
cdr3_aa: CASSHPGQGGSYEQYF

clone_size: -
d_call: -
j_call: TRBJ2-7
v_call: TRBV7-9
cdr3_length: 12
cdr3_nt: TGTGCCAGCAGCGGGCTCCCTGGGGAGCAGTACTTC
cdr3_aa: CASSGLPGEQYF

clone_size: -
d_call: -
j_call: TRBJ1-5
v_call: TRBV27
cdr3_length: 13
cdr3_nt: TGTGCCAGCAGTTACCATCGGACGCAGCCCCAGCATTTT
cdr3_aa: CASSYHRTQPQHF

clone_size: -
d_call: -
j_call: TRBJ1-5
v_call: TRBV2
cdr3_length: 16
cdr3_nt: TGTGCCAGCAGTGAGTACGGACAGCCTAGCAATCAGCCCCAGCATTTT
cdr3_aa: CASSEYGQPSNQPQHF

clone_size: -
d_call: -
j_call: TRBJ2-1
v_call: TRBV2
cdr3_length: 15
cdr3_nt: TGTGCCAGCGGGGCAGACAGATACCTACAAAATGAGCAGTTCTTC
cdr3_aa: CASGADRYLQNEQFF

clone_size: -
d_call: TRBD2
j_call: TRBJ2-7
v_call: TRBV27
cdr3_length: 15
cdr3_nt: TGTGCCAGCAGTCCCCGGGCTAGCGGGACCTACGAGCAGTACTTC
cdr3_aa: CASSPRASGTYEQYF

clone_size: -
d_call: TRBD1
j_call: TRBJ1-2
v_call: TRBV27
cdr3_length: 14
cdr3_nt: TGTGCCAGCAGCCCCCTGGGACAGGGAGTTGGGTACACCTTC
cdr3_aa: CASSPLGQGVGYTF

clone_size: -
d_call: TRBD1
j_call: TRBJ2-1
v_call: TRBV27
cdr3_length: 15
cdr3_nt: TGTGCCAGCAGTTTCCCCGGACAGGGTTGGGATGAGCAGTTCTTC
cdr3_aa: CASSFPGQGWDEQFF

clone_size: -
d_call: -
j_call: TRBJ2-3
v_call: TRBV5-1
cdr3_length: 16
cdr3_nt: TGCGCCAGCAGCTTGTCGGGATCCCGCTTCACAGATACGCAGTATTTT
cdr3_aa: CASSLSGSRFTDTQYF

clone_size: -
d_call: -
j_call: TRBJ2-5
v_call: TRBV29-1
cdr3_length: 18
cdr3_nt: TGCAGCGTTGATGGGCTCGACCCCGAGGAGCGGTGGCAAGAGACCCAGTACTTC
cdr3_aa: CSVDGLDPEERWQETQYF

clone_size: -
d_call: -
j_call: TRBJ2-1
v_call: TRBV5-1
cdr3_length: 13
cdr3_nt: TGCGCCAGCAGCTTAGAGACTGGTGATGAGCAGTTCTTC
cdr3_aa: CASSLETGDEQFF

clone_size: -
d_call: -
j_call: TRBJ1-4
v_call: TRBV7-9
cdr3_length: 14
cdr3_nt: TGTGCCAGCAGCTTAGAAGGATTCGGAGAAAAACTGTTTTTT
cdr3_aa: CASSLEGFGEKLFF

clone_size: -
d_call: TRBD1
j_call: TRBJ2-5
v_call: TRBV27
cdr3_length: 15
cdr3_nt: TGTGCCAGCAGTCCAGATGGGACAGTTCAAGAGACCCAGTACTTC
cdr3_aa: CASSPDGTVQETQYF

clone_size: once
d_call: -
j_call: TRBJ2-7
v_call: TRBV30
cdr3_length: 13
cdr3_nt: TGTGCCTGGAGCGGACTATTATCCTACGAGCAGTACTTC
cdr3_aa: CAWSGLLSYEQYF

clone_size: -
d_call: TRBD2
j_call: TRBJ2-1
v_call: TRBV29-1
cdr3_length: 14
cdr3_nt: TGCAGCGTTGCTGGCGGGAGCTCCTACAATGAGCAGTTCTTC
cdr3_aa: CSVAGGSSYNEQFF

clone_size: few
d_call: TRBD1
j_call: TRBJ1-1
v_call: TRBV5-6
cdr3_length: 16
cdr3_nt: TGTGCCAGCAGCCACCAGGGGGGCGGGAGGAACACTGAAGCTTTCTTT
cdr3_aa: CASSHQGGGRNTEAFF

clone_size: -
d_call: TRBD2
j_call: TRBJ2-1
v_call: TRBV5-1
cdr3_length: 16
cdr3_nt: TGCGCCAGCAGCTTTCGGGCTAGCGGGACCTACAATGAGCAGTTCTTC
cdr3_aa: CASSFRASGTYNEQFF

clone_size: few
d_call: TRBD2
j_call: TRBJ2-5
v_call: TRBV2
cdr3_length: 14
cdr3_nt: TGTGCGAGCGGAATAGCGGGAGAGCAAGAGACCCAGTACTTC
cdr3_aa: CASGIAGEQETQYF

clone_size: -
d_call: -
j_call: TRBJ2-5
v_call: TRBV13
cdr3_length: 13
cdr3_nt: TGTGCCAGCAGCTCGGGCCAAGGGGAGACCCAGTACTTC
cdr3_aa: CASSSGQGETQYF

clone_size: -
d_call: -
j_call: TRBJ2-2
v_call: TRBV9
cdr3_length: 13
cdr3_nt: TGTGCCAGCAGCGAGGACTCAGCCGGGGAGCTGTTTTTT
cdr3_aa: CASSEDSAGELFF

clone_size: -
d_call: -
j_call: TRBJ1-2
v_call: TRBV4-1
cdr3_length: 14
cdr3_nt: TGCGCCAGCAGCCCCGACCCGGGGGACTATGGCTACACCTTC
cdr3_aa: CASSPDPGDYGYTF

clone_size: -
d_call: -
j_call: TRBJ1-5
v_call: TRBV2
cdr3_length: 14
cdr3_nt: TGTGCCAGCACGTTGGGATATAGCAATCAGCCCCAGCATTTT
cdr3_aa: CASTLGYSNQPQHF

clone_size: few
d_call: TRBD2
j_call: TRBJ2-7
v_call: TRBV4-1
cdr3_length: 14
cdr3_nt: TGCGCCAGCAGCCAAGGACTAGCGGAGTACGAGCAGTACTTC
cdr3_aa: CASSQGLAEYEQYF

clone_size: -
d_call: -
j_call: TRBJ1-2
v_call: TRBV27
cdr3_length: 11
cdr3_nt: TGTGCCAGCAGCCGTTGGGTGGGCTACACCTTC
cdr3_aa: CASSRWVGYTF

clone_size: once
d_call: -
j_call: TRBJ1-1
v_call: TRBV2
cdr3_length: 13
cdr3_nt: TGTGCCAGCAGTGAAGTGGGACCTTTTGAAGCTTTCTTT
cdr3_aa: CASSEVGPFEAFF

clone_size: -
d_call: -
j_call: TRBJ1-5
v_call: TRBV19
cdr3_length: 15
cdr3_nt: TGTGCCAGTAGTACCCAGGATGGAACCTATCAGCCCCAGCATTTT
cdr3_aa: CASSTQDGTYQPQHF

clone_size: few
d_call: TRBD1
j_call: TRBJ1-5
v_call: TRBV6-1
cdr3_length: 14
cdr3_nt: TGTGCCAGCAGTGGGAGACAGGGATATCAGCCCCAGCATTTT
cdr3_aa: CASSGRQGYQPQHF

clone_size: -
d_call: -
j_call: TRBJ1-2
v_call: TRBV27
cdr3_length: 11
cdr3_nt: TGTGCCAGCGGATATATCTATGGCTACACCTTC
cdr3_aa: CASGYIYGYTF

clone_size: -
d_call: -
j_call: TRBJ1-2
v_call: TRBV28
cdr3_length: 14
cdr3_nt: TGTGCCAGCAACACAAGGGCGGGTTCCTATGGCTACACCTTC
cdr3_aa: CASNTRAGSYGYTF

clone_size: -
d_call: TRBD1
j_call: TRBJ2-1
v_call: TRBV29-1
cdr3_length: 13
cdr3_nt: TGCAGCGTATTGACAGGGGCCGGCAATGAGCAGTTCTTC
cdr3_aa: CSVLTGAGNEQFF

clone_size: few
d_call: TRBD1
j_call: TRBJ2-7
v_call: TRBV11-2
cdr3_length: 15
cdr3_nt: TGTGCCAGCAGCTTCGGGACAGGGGGTTTTTACGAGCAGTACTTC
cdr3_aa: CASSFGTGGFYEQYF

clone_size: few
d_call: -
j_call: TRBJ2-3
v_call: TRBV14
cdr3_length: 14
cdr3_nt: TGTGCCAGCAGCCAAGGGCGGCACACAGATACGCAGTATTTT
cdr3_aa: CASSQGRHTDTQYF

clone_size: -
d_call: -
j_call: TRBJ1-1
v_call: TRBV29-1
cdr3_length: 14
cdr3_nt: TGCAGCGTTGAAGAAGCAGGGCGGGGCACTGAAGCTTTCTTT
cdr3_aa: CSVEEAGRGTEAFF

clone_size: -
d_call: -
j_call: TRBJ1-2
v_call: TRBV9
cdr3_length: 14
cdr3_nt: TGTGCCAGCAGCGTAGCTTCGGAGGACTATGGCTACACCTTC
cdr3_aa: CASSVASEDYGYTF

clone_size: -
d_call: -
j_call: TRBJ2-7
v_call: TRBV7-9
cdr3_length: 12
cdr3_nt: TGTGCCAGCAGTCCCCGGGAACGGGAGCAGTACTTC
cdr3_aa: CASSPREREQYF

clone_size: -
d_call: -
j_call: TRBJ2-1
v_call: TRBV7-2
cdr3_length: 15
cdr3_nt: TGTGCCAGCAGCGTTCTTGGGAACTCCTACAATGAGCAGTTCTTC
cdr3_aa: CASSVLGNSYNEQFF

clone_size: few
d_call: TRBD1
j_call: TRBJ2-7
v_call: TRBV2
cdr3_length: 16
cdr3_nt: TGTGCCAGCAGTGGATCCGCCGGGACAGGCAGCTACGAGCAGTACTTC
cdr3_aa: CASSGSAGTGSYEQYF

clone_size: once
d_call: -
j_call: TRBJ1-2
v_call: TRBV2
cdr3_length: 13
cdr3_nt: TGTGCCAGCAGAGAGTTGACAGACTATGGCTACACCTTC
cdr3_aa: CASRELTDYGYTF

clone_size: -
d_call: -
j_call: TRBJ2-1
v_call: TRBV29-1
cdr3_length: 12
cdr3_nt: TGCAGCGCCCTGGGGGCGCGGAGTGAGCAGTTCTTC
cdr3_aa: CSALGARSEQFF

clone_size: few
d_call: TRBD2
j_call: TRBJ2-7
v_call: TRBV7-8
cdr3_length: 14
cdr3_nt: TGTGCCAGCAGCTTACAAGGGAGGGTCTACGAGCAGTACTTC
cdr3_aa: CASSLQGRVYEQYF

clone_size: few
d_call: TRBD1
j_call: TRBJ2-7
v_call: TRBV7-9
cdr3_length: 14
cdr3_nt: TGTGCCAGCAGCGAACCGGGACAGGGTTACGAGCAGTACTTC
cdr3_aa: CASSEPGQGYEQYF

clone_size: -
d_call: TRBD1
j_call: TRBJ2-7
v_call: TRBV28
cdr3_length: 16
cdr3_nt: TGTGCCAGCAGTCCCACTTCCGGGACAGGAGGCTACGAGCAGTACTTC
cdr3_aa: CASSPTSGTGGYEQYF

clone_size: -
d_call: -
j_call: TRBJ2-7
v_call: TRBV9
cdr3_length: 14
cdr3_nt: TGTGCCAGCAGCGAGGGCGGAGGCTCCTACGAGCAGTACTTC
cdr3_aa: CASSEGGGSYEQYF

clone_size: -
d_call: TRBD1
j_call: TRBJ2-7
v_call: TRBV5-6
cdr3_length: 14
cdr3_nt: TGTGCCAGCAGCTTCGGGACAGGGCCCAATGAGCAGTACTTC
cdr3_aa: CASSFGTGPNEQYF

clone_size: -
d_call: -
j_call: TRBJ2-2
v_call: TRBV27
cdr3_length: 14
cdr3_nt: TGTGCCAGCAGTTTTCGAGGGGCGAACGGGGAGCTGTTTTTT
cdr3_aa: CASSFRGANGELFF

clone_size: -
d_call: -
j_call: TRBJ2-1
v_call: TRBV6-4
cdr3_length: 13
cdr3_nt: TGTGCCAGCAGGAGTAGCGGCAATGATGAGCAGTTCTTC
cdr3_aa: CASRSSGNDEQFF

clone_size: few
d_call: -
j_call: TRBJ1-2
v_call: TRBV7-9
cdr3_length: 13
cdr3_nt: TGTGCCAGCAGCTTAGGGACAGCCGTAGACTACACCTTC
cdr3_aa: CASSLGTAVDYTF

clone_size: once
d_call: TRBD2
j_call: TRBJ2-7
v_call: TRBV7-9
cdr3_length: 14
cdr3_nt: TGTGCCAGCAGCTTACCGGGACTAGGTGGCGAGCAGTACTTC
cdr3_aa: CASSLPGLGGEQYF

clone_size: many
d_call: TRBD2
j_call: TRBJ2-1
v_call: TRBV19
cdr3_length: 15
cdr3_nt: TGTGCCAGTAGTAAACCAGCGGGAGTAATGGGTGAGCAGTTCTTC
cdr3_aa: CASSKPAGVMGEQFF

clone_size: -
d_call: -
j_call: TRBJ1-2
v_call: TRBV5-1
cdr3_length: 11
cdr3_nt: -
cdr3_aa: CASSFGAGYTF

clone_size: many
d_call: -
j_call: TRBJ2-7
v_call: TRBV6-6
cdr3_length: 14
cdr3_nt: TGTGCCAGCAGTTTATCTTGGGAGTCGGGCGAGCAGTACTTC
cdr3_aa: CASSLSWESGEQYF